This T cell receptor (beta chain) was sequenced during a study of T-cell memory formation after mild COVID-19 (dated by TCRdb to the early 2020s). With respect to the entire study: TCR sequence clusters from the two donors were found to be largely donor specific. In two donors, T-cell clones that expanded and contracted after mild COVID-19 were tracked by sequencing TCRalpha and TCRbeta repertoires over time. Two young, previously healthy adult volunteers, one female and one male, were included in the cohort.

About this clonotype itself: Its antigen target is currently unknown. No qualities accompany the bases; no much larger clone lies one base away.

Ficoll-Paque density gradient centrifugation was the method used to isolate PBMCs. Broad study findings and their caveats: Contracting CD4+ clones were found mainly in CM and EM memory subsets, while CD8+ clones were enriched in EMRA. SARS-CoV-2 specificity of the second-wave clones peaking on day 37 was not confirmed. Some responding clones were found in pre-infection memory, which suggests that pre-existing cross-reactive memory T cells took part in the SARS-CoV-2 response. Only two mild cases were covered by the study, and larger cohorts that include severe cases with pre-infection samples were considered necessary. Clones that contracted from day 15 to 85 showed balanced CD4/CD8 phenotypes, whereas a second wave of clones that expanded from day 15 to 37 leaned towards CD4+.

From cysteine to phenylalanine, the CDR3 is 12 amino acids long. This entry keeps only the CDR3 DNA: 36 bases, framed from base 1. The germline V gene yields SGHTA for CDR1 and FQGNSA for CDR2. V is shortened by 5 bases, J by 8 bases, and the region joining them spans 12 bases. The sample was run on an Illumina NovaSeq 6000. Using 5'RACE with constant-segment primers, TCRalpha and TCRbeta cDNA libraries were constructed, with sample barcodes and unique molecular identifiers added in the process. Trizol reagent was used to extract RNA from every sample. Library amplification was performed in two PCR steps, and a second sample barcode and Illumina TruSeq adapters were introduced in the second step. The libraries were sequenced on an Illumina NovaSeq using 2 x 150 bp paired-end reads. As for the original processing: Demultiplexing of reads and collapsing into UMI-guided consensus sequences were performed with migec v1.2.7. Using mixcr v2.1.11, UMI consensuses were aligned to TRA and TRB V and J templates and then assembled into clonotypes. A clonotype was counted as expanded or contracted only when both edgeR and NoisET called the clonotype significant, with the noise models trained on biological replicates. For edgeR calls, the cutoffs were a false discovery rate-adjusted p below 0.01 and a log2 fold-change threshold of 1. As an exploratory analysis of dynamics, max-normalized trajectories of the 1000 most abundant clonotypes were examined with PCA combined with hierarchical clustering. The CD4 or CD8 phenotype of responding clones was assigned using the separately sequenced CD4+ and CD8+ repertoires. In TCRdb, the public reads were trimmed at Q25 with fastp and aligned with MiXCR, with productive beta chains retained. All rows with the same CDR3 protein become a single entry with the most common DNA and genes. The V and J calls come from TCRdb's annotation, not from the publication. This sample gives approximately 560,000 distinct CDR3 sequences in total; roughly a sixth of them show up just once. Of the sample, about 7.4% is held by the ten largest clones.

The sequencing sample was made of PBMCs or a T cell subset sorted from them (not recorded which). The sequence joins TRBV7-2 to TRBJ1-2, with a tentative D gene TRBD1 over 6 matching bases. The source of this sequence is an adult woman who had mild COVID-19 (a few samples of this study predate the infection). The sample titles of this study are shuffled in the database, so cell type and time point are left out; the donor was told from shared clones. DNA sequence: TGTGCCAGCAGCCTGAACAGGGAGGGCTACACCTTC. It specifies CASSLNREGYTF.